Shown below are 31 T cell receptor beta chains from a single sample sequenced in a study of blood T cell repertoires in COVID-19. Sequenced by immunoSEQ multiplex PCR; TCRdb stores in-frame clones only, minus some. The top ten hold 20% to 25% of the sample, which has tens of thousands of clones, about 82% seen once. Sequencing was done on a sample of peripheral blood. The receptors were sampled from a woman older than 75 with acute or convalescent COVID-19.

The chain links TRBV5-1 to TRBJ2-5, with 9 bases identical to TRBD1. Per germline, CDR1 SGHRS and CDR2 YFSETQ. V was clipped by 4 bases and J by 2 bases; unmatched bases: 6. The CDR3 consists of 15 residues. CDR3 DNA sequence: TGCGCCAGCAGCCCGACAGGGGGAAGGCAAGAGACCCAGTACTTC. Its protein product is CASSPTGGRQETQYF. The whole variable domain, remainder taken from reference TRBV5-1 and TRBJ2-5, is KAGVTQTPRYLIKTRGQQVTLSCSPISGHRSVSWYQQTPGQGLQFLFEYFSETQRNKGNFPGRFSGRQFSNSRSEMNVSTLELGDSALYLCASSPTGGRQETQYFGPGTRLLVL.

The V and J genes are TRBV6-5 and TRBJ1-1; 7 nucleotides align to TRBD1. Germline CDR1 and CDR2: MNHEY and SVGAGI. V was clipped by 7 bases and J by 1 base; unmatched bases: 6. The CDR3 length is 14 residues. CDR3 region: CASTQGGRNTEAFF. For the CDR3, the DNA is TGTGCCAGCACCCAGGGGGGACGGAACACTGAAGCTTTCTTT.

The chain employs TRBV2 and TRBJ1-2, with 9 bases aligning to TRBD1. CDR3 length equals 13 residues. V dropped 5 bases and J dropped 8; count of bases not matched to a gene: 6. In germline, CDR1 is SNHLY, CDR2 FYNNEI. CDR3 loop: CASSLQGAGGYTF. The DNA for the CDR3 is TGTGCCAGCAGTTTACAGGGGGCTGGGGGCTACACCTTC.

This clone was seen a few times. The rearrangement links TRBV5-1 to TRBJ2-7; 7 bases line up with TRBD2. From germline, CDR1 is SGHRS and CDR2 YFSETQ. V gave up 4 bases and J gave up 7 bases; unmatched junction bases: 5. This CDR3 is built from 12 residues. The CDR3 DNA follows: TGCGCCAGCAGCCACACTAGCGCGGAGCAGTACTTC. It encodes CASSHTSAEQYF.

The V and J genes are TRBV18 and TRBJ2-7; 10 nucleotides match TRBD1. The V gene end was trimmed by 2 bases and the J gene end by 5 bases; junction bases not matched to a gene: 6. This CDR3 is built from 15 residues. The germline gives CDR1 KGHSH, CDR2 LQKENI. For the CDR3, the DNA is TGTGCCAGCTCACCAATGACAGGGGGCACAGACGAGCAGTACTTC. Amino acids: CASSPMTGGTDEQYF. The complete variable domain, with remaining parts taken from reference TRBV18 and TRBJ2-7, reads NAGVMQNPRHLVRRRGQEARLRCSPMKGHSHVYWYRQLPEEGLKFMVYLQKENIIDESGMPKERFSAEFPKEGPSILRIQQVVRGDSAAYFCASSPMTGGTDEQYFGPGTRLTVT.

The chain has TRBV5-1 and TRBJ2-1, with D maybe TRBD2 (5 bases). The CDR3 contains 15 residues. Germline loops: CDR1 SGHRS, CDR2 YFSETQ. The ends were cut back, 4 bases at V and 4 bases at J, with 15 bases in the middle. The CDR3 sequence is CASSKDGDYYNEQFF. The CDR3 coding sequence is TGCGCCAGCAGCAAGGACGGAGACTATTACAATGAGCAGTTCTTC.

The chain has TRBV3-1 (or the pseudogene TRBV3-2) and TRBJ1-5; D is unresolved. The CDR3 has 14 amino acids. V was trimmed by 4 bases and J by 5 bases, leaving 12 bases between them. Germline CDR1 and CDR2: LGHDT and YNNKEL (reference sequence). CDR3 protein: CASSPSNRDQPQHF. The CDR3 DNA follows: TGTGCCAGCAGCCCCTCTAACAGAGATCAGCCCCAGCATTTT.

The genes are TRBV6-6 and TRBJ1-1; D ambiguous. The germline gives CDR1 MNHNY, CDR2 SVGAGI (reference sequence). The CDR3 extends over 12 amino acids. V gave up 4 bases and J gave up 4 bases, with 7 bases separating them. CDR3 residues: CASSSLGTEAFF. The CDR3 DNA reads TGTGCCAGCAGTTCCCTCGGCACTGAAGCTTTCTTT.

This clone was observed once. The chain has TRBV19 and TRBJ2-7; 7 bases match TRBD2. The J segment lost 0 bases and the V segment lost 6 bases, leaving 8 bases of the junction unmatched. The germline gives CDR1 LNHDA, CDR2 SQIVND (reference sequence). This CDR3 is 15 amino acids long. The CDR3 reads CASRPDLAASYEQYV. CDR3 sequence (DNA): TGTGCCAGTAGGCCAGACCTAGCGGCCTCCTACGAGCAGTACGTC.

The CDR3 nucleotides are TGTGCCAGCAGCCAGGCGACTAATGAAAAACTGTTTTTT. It encodes CASSQATNEKLFF. J is TRBJ1-4 and V is TRBV7-9, with D uncertain. The CDR3 runs 13 residues. From germline, CDR1 is SEHNR and CDR2 FQNEAQ (reference sequence). Trimming removed 5 bases at V and 2 bases at J, with 6 bases between.

This clone was seen more than once but under ten times. The gene calls are TRBV5-3 and TRBJ2-2; D possibly corresponds to TRBD2 (6 bases). TRBV5-3 is given ORF status, its function remaining uncertain. The CDR3 extends over 13 amino acids. The V end lost 10 bases, the J end lost 1 base, and 11 bases lay between the germline ends. As DNA, the CDR3 is TGTGCCCCAGGCGGGGAGAACACCGGGGAGCTGTTTTTT. This sequence encodes CAPGGENTGELFF.

This chain connects TRBV5-1 to TRBJ1-2; the D gene is possibly TRBD1 (6 bases). Germline lookup yields CDR1 SGHRS and CDR2 YFSETQ. The CDR3 has 15 amino acids. V was cut by 2 bases and J by 0 bases, with 11 bases left in between. The CDR3 sequence: CASSLSGDSNYGYTF. Here the CDR3 DNA reads TGCGCCAGCAGCTTATCAGGGGATTCTAACTATGGCTACACCTTC.

This chain joins TRBV5-1 and TRBJ2-2; 7 bases match TRBD1. The germline gives CDR1 SGHRS, CDR2 YFSETQ. The J segment lost 0 bases and the V segment lost 4 bases, leaving 3 bases of the junction unmatched. The CDR3 spans 15 residues. CDR3 bases: TGCGCCAGCAGCACAGGACAGGCGAACACCGGGGAGCTGTTTTTT. This translates into CASSTGQANTGELFF. The entire variable domain, with the rest obtained from reference TRBV5-1 and TRBJ2-2, is as follows: KAGVTQTPRYLIKTRGQQVTLSCSPISGHRSVSWYQQTPGQGLQFLFEYFSETQRNKGNFPGRFSGRQFSNSRSEMNVSTLELGDSALYLCASSTGQANTGELFFGEGSRLTVL.

This chain uses TRBV5-1 with TRBJ1-2; 8 bases map to TRBD1. The CDR3 extends over 14 amino acids. Germline V gene data show CDR1 as SGHRS and CDR2 as YFSETQ. Trimming at V came to 5 bases and at J to 7 bases, leaving 10 bases not matched to a gene. The CDR3 is CASRDGQGSSGYTF. The CDR3, as DNA: TGCGCCAGCAGAGACGGACAGGGCTCATCTGGCTACACCTTC.

This chain links TRBV11-2 with TRBJ2-4, with D possibly being TRBD2 (7 bases). Trimming shortened V by 7 bases and J by 9 bases, and 19 bases separated the two germline ends. This CDR3 has 14 residues. Germline CDR1 SGHAT, CDR2 FQNNGV. CDR3 in amino acids: CASNAQGRGGIQYF. For the CDR3, the DNA is TGTGCCAGCAACGCTCAGGGTAGGGGGGGCATTCAGTACTTC.

This chain joins TRBV24-1 and TRBJ1-1, with a weak D call TRBD1 (6 bases). V lost 10 bases, J lost 8 bases, and 10 bases lay in between. The CDR3 spans 10 residues. The germline gives CDR1 KGHDR, CDR2 SFDVKD. CDR3 residues: CATGQEEAFF. CDR3 sequence (DNA): TGTGCCACGGGACAAGAAGAAGCTTTCTTT.

The V and J genes are TRBV9 and TRBJ2-4; 10 bases are shared with TRBD2. V gave up 0 bases and J gave up 0 bases; unmatched junction bases: 6. Germline V gene sequence: CDR1 SGDLS, CDR2 YYNGEE. The CDR3 is 18 residues long. CDR3 in amino acids: CASSVGTSGPIAKNIQYF. For the CDR3, the DNA is TGTGCCAGCAGCGTAGGGACTAGCGGACCAATAGCCAAAAACATTCAGTACTTC.

The chain couples TRBV6-5 to TRBJ1-4; maybe TRBD1 (6 bases). The V end was cut by 6 bases, the J end by 4 bases, with 15 bases between. The CDR3 loop spans 15 amino acids. Looked up from germline, CDR1 is MNHEY and CDR2 is SVGAGI. The CDR3 protein is CASRGRRQVNEKLFF. In nucleotides, the CDR3 is TGTGCCAGCAGAGGACGTCGACAGGTTAATGAAAAACTGTTTTTT.

In this sample, this clone turned up once. The J gene is TRBJ2-7, the V gene TRBV7-9; D unclear. Germline CDR1 SEHNR, CDR2 FQNEAQ (reference sequence). This CDR3 comprises 12 residues. Trimming cost V 8 bases and J 1 base, with 9 bases left between them. DNA for the CDR3: TGTGCCAGCGCCGGGTTTTCCTACGAGCAGTACGTC. Its protein is CASAGFSYEQYV.

This chain joins TRBV10-3 and TRBJ1-1; 7 bases are a match to TRBD1. Germline loops: CDR1 ENHRY, CDR2 SYGVKD. This CDR3 region has 13 residues. V trimming: 9 bases; J trimming: 4 bases; junction bases outside the gene matches: 8. CDR3 amino acids: CAIGRQGGTEAFF. Here the CDR3 DNA reads TGTGCCATAGGAAGACAGGGAGGCACTGAAGCTTTCTTT.

The chain is built from TRBV27 and TRBJ2-1; 8 bases map to TRBD1. This CDR3 spans 15 amino acids. From germline, CDR1 is MNHEY and CDR2 SMNVEV (reference sequence). Trimming at V came to 4 bases and at J to 3 bases, leaving 5 bases not matched to a gene. CDR3 nucleotide sequence: TGTGCCAGCAGTTCCCCCGGACAGGGCTACAATGAGCAGTTCTTC. Protein product: CASSSPGQGYNEQFF.

DNA for the CDR3: TGTGCCAGCAGTCCCTCCCCGGGGGGTCGGAGTGGCTACACCTTC. Its translation: CASSPSPGGRSGYTF. V is TRBV27 and J is TRBJ1-2, with a weak D call TRBD1 (5 bases). Trimming removed 5 bases at V and 7 bases at J, with 20 bases between. The germline V gene encodes CDR1 MNHEY and CDR2 SMNVEV (reference sequence). CDR3 length equals 15 residues.

The rearrangement joins TRBV10-3 to TRBJ1-5; tentatively, D is TRBD1 (5 bases). The CDR3 covers 14 residues. In germline, CDR1 is ENHRY, CDR2 SYGVKD. Deletions cut 5 bases from V and 8 bases from J, with 16 bases between. CDR3 sequence: CAISIRDGGEPQHF. CDR3 coding DNA: TGTGCCATCAGTATCCGGGACGGGGGGGAGCCCCAGCATTTT.

The V and J genes are TRBV18 and TRBJ2-2, with a possible D match to TRBD2 (6 bases). V dropped 10 bases and J dropped 6 bases, with 12 bases sitting between them. Germline V gene sequence: CDR1 KGHSH, CDR2 LQKENI. This CDR3 is 12 amino acids long. Here the CDR3 DNA reads TGTGCCATCCTCGGGGGACCCGGGGAGCTGTTTTTT. It is translated as CAILGGPGELFF.

The chain is built from TRBV7-6 and TRBJ2-3; TRBD2 aligns across 7 bases. The germline V gene encodes CDR1 SGHVS and CDR2 FNYEAQ. This CDR3 region has 15 residues. The V segment lost 3 bases and the J segment 4 bases; nucleotides outside the gene matches: 7. CDR3 sequence (DNA): TGTGCCAGCAGCTTCAGACTAGCACTGTCAGATACGCAGTATTTT. Translating it yields CASSFRLALSDTQYF.

The rearrangement links TRBV7-9 to TRBJ2-2; D uncertain. CDR3 length: 15 residues. Germline V gene data show CDR1 as SEHNR and CDR2 as FQNEAQ (reference sequence). V was shortened by 2 bases and J by 1 base, with 8 bases between the two germline ends. CDR3 nucleotide sequence: TGTGCCAGCAGCTTAATGGGCAGGAACACCGGGGAGCTGTTTTTT. It encodes CASSLMGRNTGELFF.

The chain employs TRBV4-1 and TRBJ1-2, with TRBD1 as a possible D gene (6 bases). The CDR3 contains 16 residues. V gave up 0 bases and J gave up 1 base, with 12 bases separating them. Germline CDR1 is MGHRA and CDR2 is YSYEKL. CDR3 sequence: CASSQEGGASNYGYTF. CDR3 bases: TGCGCCAGCAGCCAAGAGGGGGGGGCTAGTAACTATGGCTACACCTTC.

This clone was recorded only once. The rearrangement links TRBV7-4 to TRBJ1-6; 8 positions match TRBD1. The V gene end was trimmed by 5 bases and the J gene end by 6 bases; junction bases not matched to a gene: 6. This CDR3 contains 15 residues. In germline, CDR1 is SGHVT, CDR2 SQSDAQ. The CDR3 sequence: CASSIGQGANSPLHF. The CDR3 DNA reads as TGTGCCAGCAGCATTGGACAGGGAGCTAATTCACCCCTCCACTTT. The full variable domain, in which reference TRBV7-4 and TRBJ1-6 provide the parts outside the CDR3, is GAGVSQSPRYKVAKRGRDVALRCDSISGHVTLYWYRQTLGQGSEVLTYSQSDAQRDKSGRPSGRFSAERPERSVSTLKIQRTEQGDSAVYLCASSIGQGANSPLHFGNGTRLTVT.

The rearrangement links TRBV5-6 to TRBJ1-5; 8 bases are shared with TRBD1. CDR3 length equals 14 residues. The germline V gene encodes CDR1 SGHDT and CDR2 YYEEEE. Unmatched junction bases numbered 7, after V lost 5 bases and J lost 6 bases. CDR3 sequence: CASSKTGDRQPQHF. The CDR3 DNA reads TGTGCCAGCAGTAAGACAGGGGACCGTCAGCCCCAGCATTTT.

The chain carries TRBV9 and TRBJ2-1; 11 bases fit TRBD2. Germline trimming cut 0 bases from V and 5 bases from J; bases unmatched to any gene: 10. CDR3 length: 18 residues. The germline CDR1 and CDR2 sequences are SGDLS and YYNGEE. CDR3 coding DNA: TGTGCCAGCAGCGTAGGTAGCGGGAGGGCCGTGGTTCACAATGAGCAGTTCTTC. Residues: CASSVGSGRAVVHNEQFF.

The rearrangement uses TRBV2 and TRBJ2-2; D might be TRBD1 (6 bases). Germline assignment: CDR1 SNHLY and CDR2 FYNNEI. With 0 bases removed from V and 4 bases from J, the gap between germline ends came to 15 bases. The CDR3 sequence is 17 residues long. The chain's CDR3 is CASSEAPGRGSTGELFF. CDR3 bases: TGTGCCAGCAGTGAAGCCCCCGGCAGGGGAAGCACCGGGGAGCTGTTTTTT.